These 21 T cell receptor beta chains were all obtained from the same sample, sequenced in a study of blood T cell repertoires in COVID-19. The assay was immunoSEQ multiplex PCR, and TCRdb's table has in-frame clones only and misses some. The sample yields about 260,000 clones, less than 90% seen once. Sequenced sample: peripheral blood. The receptors stem from a man between 60 and 75 years old with acute or convalescent COVID-19.

The chain recombines TRBV7-9 with TRBJ1-1; D is unclear. Per the germline V gene, CDR1 is SEHNR and CDR2 is FQNEAQ (reference sequence). CDR3 length: 15 amino acids. The germline V and J ends were trimmed by 2 bases and 1 base, with 11 bases remaining between them. The CDR3 coding sequence is TGTGCCAGCAGCTTACCCCCCCCAGGGAACACTGAAGCTTTCTTT. Translated: CASSLPPPGNTEAFF.

This sequence joins TRBV27 and TRBJ2-7; D is perhaps TRBD1 (5 bases). Trimming removed 5 bases from V and 2 bases from J, with 16 bases in between. Germline CDR1 and CDR2: MNHEY and SMNVEV (reference sequence). The CDR3 is 15 residues long. CDR3 sequence: CASSRPGVTAYEQYF. CDR3 bases: TGTGCCAGCAGTAGACCTGGGGTGACAGCCTACGAGCAGTACTTC.

The CDR3 DNA reads TGTGCCAGCAGCCGGGACAGGGAGAAAAATCAGCCCCAGCATTTT. Translating gives CASSRDREKNQPQHF. This chain connects TRBV6-5 to TRBJ1-5; 9 nucleotides match TRBD1. Germline V gene lookup returns CDR1 MNHEY and CDR2 SVGAGI. The CDR3 contains 15 residues. Trimming removed 6 bases from V and 4 bases from J; junction bases left unmatched: 7.

The table lists this clone with a few counts. The rearrangement joins TRBV9 to TRBJ2-7; possibly TRBD1 for D (6 bases). The CDR3 runs 13 residues. Germline V gene lookup returns CDR1 SGDLS and CDR2 YYNGEE. V lost 4 bases and J 6 bases, leaving 14 bases between the germline ends. This chain's CDR3 is CASSPGSGAEQYF. CDR3 bases: TGTGCCAGCAGCCCAGGGTCAGGGGCCGAGCAGTACTTC.

Remarks on this clone: This CDR3 is also generated by other DNA sequences in the sample. This rearrangement joins TRBV7-2 to TRBJ1-1; TRBD1 agrees at 7 bases. After removal of 2 bases from V and 3 bases from J, the junction contained 0 bases not matched to a gene. There are 13 residues in the CDR3. Germline V CDR1 and CDR2: SGHTA, FQGNSA. The DNA of the CDR3 is TGTGCCAGCAGCTTACAGGGGGACACTGAAGCTTTCTTT. Its translation: CASSLQGDTEAFF.

This chain's CDR3 is CASSSGQPQHF. The CDR3 bases are TGTGCCAGCAGTTCCGGTCAGCCCCAGCATTTT. The chain recombines TRBV28 with TRBJ1-5; D remains ambiguous. The CDR3 loop spans 11 amino acids. Germline V gives CDR1 MDHEN, CDR2 SYDVKM. Trimming removed 4 bases at V and 6 bases at J, with 4 bases between.

The chain recombines TRBV11-3 with TRBJ2-2; D possibly corresponds to TRBD2 (5 bases). V lost 2 bases to trimming and J lost 4 bases, with 11 bases between them. The germline V gene has CDR1 SGHNT and CDR2 YENEEA. The CDR3 totals 15 residues. For the CDR3, the DNA is TGTGCCAGCAGCTTACGCCCGAGCGGCACCGGGGAGCTGTTTTTT. Residues: CASSLRPSGTGELFF.

The chain carries TRBV19 and TRBJ2-1, with 7 bases matching TRBD1. CDR3 length equals 15 residues. Germline V gene data show CDR1 as LNHDA and CDR2 as SQIVND (reference sequence). V was clipped by 0 bases and J by 4 bases; unmatched bases: 3. The CDR3 DNA follows: TGTGCCAGTAGTATAGACAGGGGGTCTTACAATGAGCAGTTCTTC. Translation: CASSIDRGSYNEQFF.

The chain couples TRBV21-1 to TRBJ1-1; the table's D call, TRBD1, was not checked against the DNA. TRBV21-1 is reported as a pseudogene. The CDR3 runs 14 residues. The chain's CDR3 is CASSKRGWVTEAFF. The CDR3 region has the DNA TGTGCCAGCAGCAAAAGGGGGTGGGTCACTGAAGCTTTCTTT.

This clone appeared a single time. The chain carries TRBV7-2 and TRBJ2-1; the match to TRBD2 covers 8 bases. The V segment lost 0 bases and the J segment 14 bases; nucleotides outside the gene matches: 9. This CDR3 has 14 residues. In germline, CDR1 is SGHTA, CDR2 FQGNSA. CDR3 bases: TGTGCCAGCAGCTTAGCGACGATAGCGGGGAGTGAGTTCTTC. Translated, it gives CASSLATIAGSEFF.

The chain employs TRBV28 and TRBJ2-7; 11 positions agree with TRBD2. Germline lookup yields CDR1 MDHEN and CDR2 SYDVKM. The V gene end was trimmed by 6 bases and the J gene end by 1 base; junction bases not matched to a gene: 5. The CDR3 runs to 15 residues. Written as DNA, the CDR3 is TGTGCCAGCAGCCTTACTAGCGGGGGTTCCTACGAGCAGTACTTC. Residues: CASSLTSGGSYEQYF.

The genes are TRBV5-1 and TRBJ2-7; 8 nucleotides line up with TRBD1. The CDR3 loop spans 16 amino acids. The junction had 11 bases not matched to a gene; V was cut back by 3 bases and J by 3 bases. CDR1 SGHRS and CDR2 YFSETQ come from the germline V gene. CDR3 coding DNA: TGCGCCAGCAGCTCCCCCCCCGGGACAGGTGACTACGAGCAGTACTTC. Amino acid sequence: CASSSPPGTGDYEQYF.

The chain combines TRBV5-1 with TRBJ1-6; D may be TRBD1 (5 bases). The CDR3 has 16 residues. Between the trimmed V and J ends, which lost 0 bases and 9 bases, there was a span of 16 bases. Germline CDR1 SGHRS, CDR2 YFSETQ. In DNA form, the CDR3 reads TGCGCCAGCAGCTTGGGAAGCTCCGGGCAGGGTTCACCCCTCCACTTT. Residues: CASSLGSSGQGSPLHF.

The V and J genes are TRBV6-5 and TRBJ1-4; 10 bases align to TRBD1. This CDR3 is built from 13 residues. Germline values: CDR1 MNHEY, CDR2 SVGAGI. J gave up 3 bases and V 9 bases, and 1 base lay outside the gene matches. The CDR3 region has the DNA TGTGCCAGGGACAGGGGGGCTAATGAAAAACTGTTTTTT. This sequence encodes CARDRGANEKLFF.

The chain carries TRBV7-2 and TRBJ2-3; 9 nucleotides agree with TRBD2. CDR3 length equals 17 residues. After removal of 1 base from V and 6 bases from J, the junction contained 11 bases not matched to a gene. Germline assignment: CDR1 SGHTA and CDR2 FQGNSA. This CDR3 reads CASSLVAAGGGGDTQYF. The CDR3 nucleotides read TGTGCCAGCAGCTTAGTAGCAGCGGGAGGCGGGGGGGATACGCAGTATTTT.

The chain uses TRBV2 and TRBJ2-1; the D gene is possibly TRBD2 (6 bases). Trimming removed 2 bases from V and 1 base from J, with 9 bases in between. CDR3 length: 15 amino acids. The V gene's germline CDR1 is SNHLY and CDR2 FYNNEI. The CDR3 here is CASSEPAGSYNEQFF. The CDR3 nucleotides read TGTGCCAGCAGTGAACCCGCGGGGTCCTACAATGAGCAGTTCTTC.

The chain has TRBV5-1 and TRBJ1-2; 8 positions match TRBD1. Germline V CDR1 and CDR2: SGHRS, YFSETQ. V lost 4 bases, J lost 5 bases, and 7 bases stayed unmatched. CDR3 length: 14 amino acids. In DNA, the CDR3 is TGCGCCAGCAGCCCCGGACAGGGACCATATGGCTACACCTTC. Translating it yields CASSPGQGPYGYTF.

This sequence joins TRBV29-1 and TRBJ2-7; D is possibly TRBD1 (6 bases). Trimming removed 4 bases at V and 0 bases at J, with 19 bases between. Germline CDR1 reads SQVTM; CDR2 reads ANQGSEA. CDR3 length: 16 amino acids. DNA of the CDR3: TGCAGCGTTGCTGGATCCGACAGGTCTGGCTCCTACGAGCAGTACTTC. As protein: CSVAGSDRSGSYEQYF.

The chain joins TRBV5-1 to TRBJ2-7; TRBD1 aligns across 10 bases. The CDR3 has 15 amino acids. The germline V gene encodes CDR1 SGHRS and CDR2 YFSETQ. Unmatched junction bases numbered 11, after V lost 5 bases and J lost 6 bases. Written as DNA, the CDR3 is TGCGCCAGCAGTCCTGAGGGACAGGGGAATCTCGAGCAGTACTTC. It codes for CASSPEGQGNLEQYF.

The chain links TRBV28 to TRBJ1-2, with D tentatively TRBD1 (5 bases). The germline CDR1 and CDR2 sequences are MDHEN and SYDVKM. V was shortened by 5 bases and J by 1 base, with 11 bases between the two germline ends. CDR3 length equals 14 residues. This CDR3 is CASSIQTVNYGYTF. Written as DNA, the CDR3 is TGTGCCAGCAGTATCCAGACAGTTAACTATGGCTACACCTTC.

The V gene is TRBV6-5, the J gene TRBJ1-1; D ambiguous. The CDR3 consists of 15 residues. Germline assignment: CDR1 MNHEY and CDR2 SVGAGI. V lost 4 bases and J lost 5, with 17 bases in between. The CDR3 region has the DNA TGTGCCAGCAGTTTCATCGGCTACGGCGGGACTGAAGCTTTCTTT. It yields the protein CASSFIGYGGTEAFF.